These 10 T cell receptor beta chains were sequenced from one sample in a study of blood T cells in healthy people across ages (dated by TCRdb to about 2015). Library construction relied on 5' RACE. The sequencer listed for this sample is Illumina HiSeq 2500. A second PCR of roughly 7 to 11 cycles was performed with a sample-barcoded 5' primer and a J-beta primer mix. TCRdb handled the public reads itself, with Q25 trimming in fastp and clone calling in MiXCR, and kept productive beta chains. Every distinct CDR3 protein forms one entry, paired with its most common genes and DNA. This sample holds about 830,000 distinct CDR3 sequences; around two thirds were observed only once. The ten largest account for around a quarter of the sample. The sample consisted of blood. The source is a young man in good health.

Comments on this clonotype: One junction end disagrees with the germline gene, perhaps due to a read error. V usage is TRBV5-1 and J usage is TRBJ1-1; D is unclear. CDR1 and CDR2 from the germline V gene are SGHRS and YFSETQ. The CDR3 spans 15 residues. The CDR3 loop reads CAGSSSANLNTEAFF. CDR3 coding DNA: TGCGCCGGCAGCAGCTCAGCGAACCTGAACACTGAAGCTTTCTTT.

This chain joins TRBV6-2 or TRBV6-3 and TRBJ2-4; a weak D match, TRBD2 (6 bases). The germline V gene encodes CDR1 MNHEY and CDR2 SVGEGT. The V and J ends lost 2 bases and 13 bases respectively, with 15 bases between them. There are 13 residues in the CDR3. CDR3: CASSYQGSGEQYF. In DNA, the CDR3 is TGTGCCAGCAGTTACCAGGGCTCGGGGGAGCAGTACTTC.

This clonotype was counted between two and nine times. The rearrangement uses TRBV6-5 and TRBJ2-3; D tentatively reads TRBD1 or TRBD2 (5 bases each). V lost 3 bases and J 4 bases, leaving 14 bases between the germline ends. The CDR3 spans 15 residues. Germline CDR1 is MNHEY and CDR2 is SVGAGI. The CDR3 coding sequence is TGTGCCAGCAGTTATGGGACCCCCGGCGCAGATACGCAGTATTTT. Translation: CASSYGTPGADTQYF.

This chain connects TRBV6-1 to TRBJ2-1, with 9 bases fitting TRBD1. The DNA end is a closer match to TRBJ2-7, so the J assignment may be wrong. CDR3 length: 16 residues. CDR1 is MNHNS and CDR2 is SASEGT in the germline V gene. The CDR3 DNA follows: TGTGCCAGCAGAACTAAGCCGGGACAGGGCACCTACGAGCAGTACTTC. It specifies CASRTKPGQGTYEQYF.

The chain joins TRBV7-2 to TRBJ2-7, with 7 positions matching TRBD2. V gave up 3 bases and J gave up 7 bases; unmatched junction bases: 9. This CDR3 comprises 14 residues. The germline gives CDR1 SGHTA, CDR2 FQGNSA. CDR3 in amino acids: CASSFLAEINEQYF. CDR3 nucleotides: TGTGCCAGCAGCTTTCTAGCGGAGATCAATGAGCAGTACTTC.

The chain recombines TRBV10-3 with TRBJ1-5; tentative D call: TRBD1 (5 bases). The V and J ends lost 4 bases and 6 bases respectively, with 16 bases between them. CDR3 size: 15 residues. Germline-derived CDR1 and CDR2 are ENHRY and SYGVKD. The CDR3: CAISVGGIGGQPQHF. The CDR3 DNA reads as TGTGCCATCAGTGTTGGGGGGATTGGCGGTCAGCCCCAGCATTTT.

This clonotype appeared once. The rearrangement joins TRBV20-1 to TRBJ2-4; 9 nucleotides match TRBD1. This CDR3 is 14 amino acids long. Germline lookup yields CDR1 DFQATT and CDR2 SNEGSKA (reference sequence). Germline trimming cut 6 bases from V and 4 bases from J; bases unmatched to any gene: 7. The CDR3 spells CSAKDGQGKNIQYF. The CDR3 DNA reads as TGCAGTGCCAAAGATGGACAGGGGAAAAACATTCAGTACTTC.

This chain joins TRBV20-1 and TRBJ2-5, with TRBD2 matching 9 bases. Near its end, the DNA agrees better with TRBJ2-7, so the J call may be wrong. The V gene's germline CDR1 is DFQATT and CDR2 SNEGSKA (reference sequence). The CDR3 length is 14 residues. The CDR3: CSARTPSGAHEQYF. Written as DNA, the CDR3 is TGCAGTGCTAGAACGCCTAGCGGGGCACACGAGCAGTACTTC.

This clonotype has a handful of counts. The genes are TRBV20-1 and TRBJ2-5, with D possibly being TRBD1 or TRBD2 (5 bases each). TRBJ2-7 explains the end of the DNA better; the J call may be wrong. The CDR3 is 12 residues long. Germline lookup yields CDR1 DFQATT and CDR2 SNEGSKA (reference sequence). CDR3 DNA: TGCTCCCTTACGGGGACCTTCGGCGAGCAGTACTTC. Protein product: CSLTGTFGEQYF.

This clonotype was counted a few times. This chain links TRBV4-3 with TRBJ1-2, with D unclear. Looked up from germline, CDR1 is LGHNA and CDR2 is YSLEER. V was cut by 1 base and J by 6 bases, with 18 bases left in between. This CDR3 has 16 amino acids. CDR3 in DNA: TGCGCCAGCAGCCAAGGATCGGTCAACGGGTTAGATGGCTACACCTTC. The encoded protein is CASSQGSVNGLDGYTF.